The rows below give T cell receptor beta chains drawn from one sample of a study of post-analysis software for immune sequencing data. One entry per CDR3 protein results from TCRdb running MiXCR on the PCR reads. The sample holds over 300,000 distinct CDR3 sequences, approximately 33% seen once. What was sequenced was blood. Receptors originate from a girl between 10 and 17 years old with multiple sclerosis. Each CDR3 is given with its conserved first and last residue. The order of the fields is J gene, clone size, D gene, V gene, CDR3 DNA, CDR3 protein. A D gene is named only where the DNA matches it firmly. Clone sizes are given selectively: once, few, many, or a class where the clone is expanded.

TRBJ2-1 NA NA TRBV10-2 TGCGCCAGCAGCTCGGTGGGGCCTTACAATGAGCAGTTCTTC CASSSVGPYNEQFF
TRBJ2-7 few NA TRBV2 TGTGCCAGCAGTGGACAGAACGTCTACGAGCAGTACTTC CASSGQNVYEQYF
TRBJ2-5 NA TRBD1 TRBV6-4 TGTGTCAGCAGTGACGATCCCGGGACAGGGGTACAGACCCAGTACTTC CVSSDDPGTGVQTQYF
TRBJ1-2 few NA TRBV6-1 TGTGCCAGCAGTGAACCGAGGACTGGGGTGTATGGCTACACCTTC CASSEPRTGVYGYTF
TRBJ1-5 few NA TRBV5-1 TGCGCCAGCAGCTTGGCCACCGTCGGGAGCAATCAGCCCCAGCATTTT CASSLATVGSNQPQHF
TRBJ1-3 NA NA TRBV3-1 TGTGCCAGCAGCCCCCGGGGGGCTGGAAACACCATATATTTT CASSPRGAGNTIYF
TRBJ2-1 NA NA TRBV4-1 TGCGCCAGCAGCCAAGTGGCAGCGTCTCAAGAGACCCAGTTCTTC CASSQVAASQETQFF
TRBJ2-1 NA TRBD2 TRBV13 TGTGCCAGCGGGGTAGCGGGGGGTAGCTCCTACAATGAGCAGTTCTTC CASGVAGGSSYNEQFF
TRBJ1-1 few TRBD1 TRBV29-1 TGCAGCGTAGCACCCGACAGGGGAAGAACTGAAGCTTTCTTT CSVAPDRGRTEAFF
TRBJ1-2 NA NA TRBV7-2 TGTGCCAGCAGCTCCCTGACAGACTCCTATGGCTACACCTTC CASSSLTDSYGYTF
TRBJ2-5 NA NA TRBV27 TGTGCCAGCAGTTCTTACAGGGACCAAGAGACCCAGTACTTC CASSSYRDQETQYF
TRBJ1-4 few TRBD1 TRBV6-5 TGTGCCAGCAGTTACACCCGGCGGACAGGGATCGGAAAACTGTTTTTT CASSYTRRTGIGKLFF
TRBJ2-5 few TRBD1 TRBV20-1 TGCAGTGTGGGACAGGGAAGAGAGACCCAGTACTTC CSVGQGRETQYF
TRBJ2-5 NA TRBD1 TRBV20-1 TGCAGTGCTCCCGGACAGGCCCAAGAGACCCAGTACTTC CSAPGQAQETQYF
TRBJ2-5 NA NA TRBV6-1 TGTGCCAGCAGTGAGTTGGCGGGATCCCAAGAGACCCAGTACTTC CASSELAGSQETQYF
TRBJ2-4 few NA TRBV20-1 TGCAGTGCTAGTCCAGGGGCAGGGGCGGCCAAAAACATTCAGTACTTC CSASPGAGAAKNIQYF
TRBJ1-4 once TRBD1 TRBV20-1 TGCAGTGCTAGACCTGACAGGGCGGGAGGGGAAAAACTGTTTTTT CSARPDRAGGEKLFF
TRBJ1-1 NA TRBD1 TRBV7-9 TGTGCCAGCACTCCGCAGGGGGGGAACACTGAAGCTTTCTTT CASTPQGGNTEAFF
TRBJ2-3 NA NA TRBV20-1 TGCAGTGCTAGAGATTGGTCTAGCTCGGATACGCAGTATTTT CSARDWSSSDTQYF
TRBJ2-1 NA TRBD1 TRBV28 TGTGCCAGCCAGGGGGTCTACAATGAGCAGTTCTTC CASQGVYNEQFF
TRBJ2-7 few NA TRBV11-2 TGTGCCAGCAGCTTAGATTGCGTAAGAAGCTACGAGCAGTACTTC CASSLDCVRSYEQYF
TRBJ2-7 few NA TRBV27 TGTGCCAGCAGTCACGGGGGCAACGAGCAGTACTTC CASSHGGNEQYF
TRBJ2-5 NA NA TRBV11-3 TGTGCCAGCAGCTTAGGAGCGTGGGGGGTCGACGCAGAGACCCAGTACTTC CASSLGAWGVDAETQYF
TRBJ1-4 few NA TRBV7-9 TGTGCCAGCAGCTTTTCCGAGTACAGTAATGAAAAACTGTTTTTT CASSFSEYSNEKLFF
TRBJ1-1 NA TRBD1 TRBV5-1 TGCGCCAGCACATCAGGGGGGCAGGGGGGTGAAGCTTTCTTT CASTSGGQGGEAFF
TRBJ2-5 once NA TRBV12-3/TRBV12-4 TGTGCCAGCAGCCTGCCGACAGCTTTCCAAGAGACCCAGTACTTC CASSLPTAFQETQYF
TRBJ2-4 few NA TRBV15 TGTGCCACCAGCAGAGATTCCAGGGGCGGGAACATTCAGTACTTC CATSRDSRGGNIQYF
TRBJ1-6 NA NA TRBV3-1 TGTGCCAGCAGCCAAGGGCCCCCGGGCAGGGTCAATAATTCACCCCTCCACTTT CASSQGPPGRVNNSPLHF
TRBJ1-1 few NA TRBV10-3 TGTGCCATCAGTGAGTCGAGGGGGGAAACCATCGAATGGGCTTTCTTT CAISESRGETIEWAFF
TRBJ1-5 few TRBD1 TRBV7-9 TGTGCCAGCAGCTTAACGGGACAGGGCCCCAATCAGCCCCAGCATTTT CASSLTGQGPNQPQHF